Listed below are T cell receptor beta chains from one sample, sequenced in a study of control samples from healthy donors and cancer patients. Here immunoSEQ multiplex PCR was the method, and the copy in TCRdb shows in-frame clones only, minus some. Here the sample spans approximately 65,000 clones, roughly 91% being singletons. Sequencing used PBMCs. The receptors come from a man aged 55 to 70 with lung cancer. The CDR3 runs from the conserved cysteine through the conserved F or W. Each record gives: J gene, clone size, D gene, V gene, CDR3 DNA, CDR3 protein. D genes are given only for firm matches. Not every row has a clone size; where given, it reads once, few, many or a size class.

j_call: TRBJ2-1
clone_size: -
d_call: TRBD2
v_call: TRBV9
cdr3_nt: TGTGCCAGCAGCGTAGCCGGGACTAGCGGGTACAATGAGCAGTTCTTC
cdr3_aa: CASSVAGTSGYNEQFF

j_call: TRBJ2-3
clone_size: -
d_call: TRBD2
v_call: TRBV6-5
cdr3_nt: TGTGCCAGCAGTTATAGTAGCGGGGGAACAGATACGCAGTATTTT
cdr3_aa: CASSYSSGGTDTQYF

j_call: TRBJ2-2
clone_size: -
d_call: -
v_call: TRBV9
cdr3_nt: TGTGCCAGCAGCGGCGGGTTAGGGGTTTCGGGAGCCGGGGAGCTGTTTTTT
cdr3_aa: CASSGGLGVSGAGELFF

j_call: TRBJ2-5
clone_size: -
d_call: -
v_call: TRBV5-4
cdr3_nt: TGTGCCAGCAGCTTGGGTGCCGCAAAGGAGACCCAGTACTTC
cdr3_aa: CASSLGAAKETQYF

j_call: TRBJ1-1
clone_size: -
d_call: -
v_call: TRBV5-1
cdr3_nt: TGCGCCAGCAGCTTCCTGGGGGAGAGCTCTTTGAACACTGAAGCTTTCTTT
cdr3_aa: CASSFLGESSLNTEAFF

j_call: TRBJ1-4
clone_size: -
d_call: TRBD1
v_call: TRBV4-1
cdr3_nt: TGCGCCAGCAGCCGCGGACAGGGAGGGGCAACTAATGAAAAACTGTTTTTT
cdr3_aa: CASSRGQGGATNEKLFF

j_call: TRBJ1-6
clone_size: -
d_call: -
v_call: TRBV7-8
cdr3_nt: TGTGCCAGCCATCTGGGGCGGGACACCTATAATTCACCCCTCCACTTT
cdr3_aa: CASHLGRDTYNSPLHF

j_call: TRBJ1-3
clone_size: -
d_call: TRBD1
v_call: TRBV24-1
cdr3_nt: TGTGCCACCAGTGAACCCGGGACAGGGGGAAACACCATATATTTT
cdr3_aa: CATSEPGTGGNTIYF

j_call: TRBJ2-5
clone_size: -
d_call: -
v_call: TRBV15
cdr3_nt: TGTGCCACCAGCAGAGTGGGGGCCGGCGAAGGCAGGAGAGAGACCCAGTACTTC
cdr3_aa: CATSRVGAGEGRRETQYF

j_call: TRBJ1-3
clone_size: few
d_call: -
v_call: TRBV7-2
cdr3_nt: TGTGCCAGCAGCTTAGGTGGGGGGATGGGAGACACCATATATTTT
cdr3_aa: CASSLGGGMGDTIYF

j_call: TRBJ2-1
clone_size: -
d_call: TRBD2
v_call: TRBV5-1
cdr3_nt: TGCGCCAGCAGCTCTGCCGGGACTAGCTACAATGAGCAGTTCTTC
cdr3_aa: CASSSAGTSYNEQFF

j_call: TRBJ1-6
clone_size: -
d_call: -
v_call: TRBV2
cdr3_nt: TGTGCCAGCCGGCCGGGAAGGGGGGAGGGATATAATTCACCCCTCCACTTT
cdr3_aa: CASRPGRGEGYNSPLHF

j_call: TRBJ1-2
clone_size: -
d_call: -
v_call: TRBV7-2
cdr3_nt: TGTGCCAGCAGCTTAGGCCTAGGGAGATATGGCTACACCTTC
cdr3_aa: CASSLGLGRYGYTF

j_call: TRBJ2-3
clone_size: -
d_call: -
v_call: TRBV4-2
cdr3_nt: TGTGCCAGCACCTCAGGCTCCTATACGCCGTATTTT
cdr3_aa: CASTSGSYTPYF

j_call: TRBJ1-6
clone_size: -
d_call: -
v_call: TRBV7-2
cdr3_nt: TGTGCCAGCAACCCCGACAGAATCTATAATTCACCCCTCCACTTT
cdr3_aa: CASNPDRIYNSPLHF

j_call: TRBJ1-1
clone_size: -
d_call: TRBD1
v_call: TRBV5-4
cdr3_nt: TGTGCCAGCAGCCTTGACAGGGGGCGCATCAGTACTGAAGCTTTCTTT
cdr3_aa: CASSLDRGRISTEAFF

j_call: TRBJ1-2
clone_size: -
d_call: -
v_call: TRBV11-1
cdr3_nt: TGTGCCAGCAGCTATAGACGGGACGACTATGGCTACACCTTC
cdr3_aa: CASSYRRDDYGYTF

j_call: TRBJ1-6
clone_size: -
d_call: -
v_call: TRBV6-4
cdr3_nt: TGTGCCAGCAGTGACGGGAGCTCCTATAATTCACCCCTCCACTTT
cdr3_aa: CASSDGSSYNSPLHF

j_call: TRBJ1-2
clone_size: -
d_call: -
v_call: TRBV20-1
cdr3_nt: TGCAGTGCGGCATACTATGGCTACACCTTC
cdr3_aa: CSAAYYGYTF

j_call: TRBJ2-3
clone_size: -
d_call: -
v_call: TRBV5-6
cdr3_nt: TGTGCCAGCAGCCCCAGGTGGGGCACAGATACGCAGTATTTT
cdr3_aa: CASSPRWGTDTQYF

j_call: TRBJ1-6
clone_size: -
d_call: TRBD1
v_call: TRBV18
cdr3_nt: TGTGCCAGCTCACTACAGGGGGCCTATAATTCACCCCTCCACTTT
cdr3_aa: CASSLQGAYNSPLHF

j_call: TRBJ1-1
clone_size: once
d_call: TRBD1
v_call: TRBV14
cdr3_nt: TGTGCCAGCAGACGCGGACAGGCTGGGTACACTGAAGCTTTCTTT
cdr3_aa: CASRRGQAGYTEAFF

j_call: TRBJ2-5
clone_size: -
d_call: -
v_call: TRBV7-2
cdr3_nt: TGTGCCAGCAGCTTAGCCGGACAGCAAGAGACCCAGTACTTC
cdr3_aa: CASSLAGQQETQYF

j_call: TRBJ2-1
clone_size: -
d_call: -
v_call: TRBV19
cdr3_nt: TGTGCCAGTACGGGGGCGGTAGAGCAGTTCTTC
cdr3_aa: CASTGAVEQFF

j_call: TRBJ2-1
clone_size: -
d_call: -
v_call: TRBV7-9
cdr3_nt: TGTGCCAGCACCCCGAAGGGGGACAATGAGCAGTTCTTC
cdr3_aa: CASTPKGDNEQFF

j_call: TRBJ1-5
clone_size: -
d_call: TRBD1
v_call: TRBV30
cdr3_nt: TGTGCCTGGGGGGGGGACAGACAGAAAAGCAATCAGCCCCAGCATTTT
cdr3_aa: CAWGGDRQKSNQPQHF

j_call: TRBJ1-2
clone_size: -
d_call: TRBD1
v_call: TRBV27
cdr3_nt: TGTGCCAGCAGTCCTGTAGGGACAGGGCCATGGGCTAACTATGGCTACACCTTC
cdr3_aa: CASSPVGTGPWANYGYTF

j_call: TRBJ2-5
clone_size: -
d_call: TRBD2
v_call: TRBV18
cdr3_nt: TGTGCCAGCTCACCCGTAAGCGGGGGCGGTCAAGAGACCCAGTACTTC
cdr3_aa: CASSPVSGGGQETQYF

j_call: TRBJ2-3
clone_size: -
d_call: -
v_call: TRBV3-1/TRBV3-2
cdr3_nt: TGTGCCAGCAGCCAAGACCCGACTGACACAGATACGCAGTATTTT
cdr3_aa: CASSQDPTDTDTQYF

j_call: TRBJ1-2
clone_size: -
d_call: -
v_call: TRBV10-1
cdr3_nt: TGCGCCAGCAGTGATGGGGGGAGTGGAGGCTACACCTTC
cdr3_aa: CASSDGGSGGYTF

j_call: TRBJ2-3
clone_size: -
d_call: TRBD2
v_call: TRBV7-9
cdr3_nt: TGTGCCAGCAGCCAAGGGAGCGGGGTGTGGGATACGCAGTATTTT
cdr3_aa: CASSQGSGVWDTQYF

j_call: TRBJ2-3
clone_size: -
d_call: TRBD2
v_call: TRBV6-1
cdr3_nt: TGTGCCAGCAGTGAACCCGGACTAGCGGGTTTCACAGATACGCAGTATTTT
cdr3_aa: CASSEPGLAGFTDTQYF

j_call: TRBJ1-2
clone_size: -
d_call: -
v_call: TRBV16
cdr3_nt: TGTGCCAGCAGCTCAGGGTCAGGGGCGCTTCCCAGCGACTATGGCTACACCTTC
cdr3_aa: CASSSGSGALPSDYGYTF

j_call: TRBJ1-1
clone_size: -
d_call: -
v_call: TRBV9
cdr3_nt: TGTGCCAGCAGCGTAGACAGTTACATGAACACTGAAGCTTTCTTT
cdr3_aa: CASSVDSYMNTEAFF

j_call: TRBJ1-5
clone_size: many
d_call: TRBD1
v_call: TRBV19
cdr3_nt: TGTGCCAGTAGTTTCAAAGGAGCCGACAGGGTTAGCAATCAGCCCCAGCATTTT
cdr3_aa: CASSFKGADRVSNQPQHF

j_call: TRBJ2-2
clone_size: -
d_call: TRBD1
v_call: TRBV6-5
cdr3_nt: TGTGCCAGCAGCCAGGGACAGCTCACCGGGGAGCTGTTTTTT
cdr3_aa: CASSQGQLTGELFF

j_call: TRBJ2-2
clone_size: once
d_call: TRBD1
v_call: TRBV5-1
cdr3_nt: TGCGCCAGCAGTACAGGGGAATTGAACACCGGGGAGCTGTTTTTT
cdr3_aa: CASSTGELNTGELFF

j_call: TRBJ2-3
clone_size: -
d_call: TRBD2
v_call: TRBV28
cdr3_nt: TGTGCCAGCAGTCCTGCAGGACTAGCGGGGGGGAGAGATACGCAGTATTTT
cdr3_aa: CASSPAGLAGGRDTQYF

j_call: TRBJ2-3
clone_size: -
d_call: -
v_call: TRBV27
cdr3_nt: TGTGCCAGTCAAGATTATTCAGATACGCAGTATTTT
cdr3_aa: CASQDYSDTQYF

j_call: TRBJ2-4
clone_size: -
d_call: -
v_call: TRBV5-1
cdr3_nt: TGCGCCAGCAGCTCAGGGATGGCCAAAAACATTCAGTACTTC
cdr3_aa: CASSSGMAKNIQYF

j_call: TRBJ2-1
clone_size: -
d_call: TRBD1
v_call: TRBV7-3
cdr3_nt: TGTGCCAGCAGCTTATTCCCGGGACAGGGATTCAATGAGCAGTTCTTC
cdr3_aa: CASSLFPGQGFNEQFF

j_call: TRBJ1-6
clone_size: once
d_call: -
v_call: TRBV30
cdr3_nt: TGTGCCTGGAAAAGTGGGGGGATGGATAATTCACCCCTCCACTTT
cdr3_aa: CAWKSGGMDNSPLHF

j_call: TRBJ1-1
clone_size: -
d_call: -
v_call: TRBV5-1
cdr3_nt: TGCGCCAGCAGCTTTACAGGAGTGAACACTGAAGCTTTCTTT
cdr3_aa: CASSFTGVNTEAFF

j_call: TRBJ1-3
clone_size: -
d_call: -
v_call: TRBV6-5
cdr3_nt: TGTGCCAGCAGTTTGGGGGATTTCTCTGGAAACACCATATATTTT
cdr3_aa: CASSLGDFSGNTIYF

j_call: TRBJ2-7
clone_size: -
d_call: -
v_call: TRBV7-6
cdr3_nt: TGTGCCAGCAGCCCGAATACGGGGGGCACCTACGAGCAGTACTTC
cdr3_aa: CASSPNTGGTYEQYF

j_call: TRBJ2-1
clone_size: -
d_call: TRBD2
v_call: TRBV24-1
cdr3_nt: TGTGCCACCAGTGATGGTGCTAGCGGGTTCATCGATTACAATGAGCAGTTCTTC
cdr3_aa: CATSDGASGFIDYNEQFF

j_call: TRBJ2-1
clone_size: -
d_call: -
v_call: TRBV10-3
cdr3_nt: TGTGCCATCAGTGAGCGGCAGGGCCTGACTATCTTC
cdr3_aa: CAISERQGLTIF

j_call: TRBJ2-7
clone_size: -
d_call: -
v_call: TRBV5-5
cdr3_nt: TGTGCCAGCAGCCCACAAACCTACGAGCAGTACTTC
cdr3_aa: CASSPQTYEQYF

j_call: TRBJ1-1
clone_size: -
d_call: -
v_call: TRBV12-3/TRBV12-4
cdr3_nt: TGTGCCAGTAGGACAGTTTTGAACACTGAAGCTTTCTTT
cdr3_aa: CASRTVLNTEAFF

j_call: TRBJ2-3
clone_size: -
d_call: -
v_call: TRBV7-3
cdr3_nt: TGTGCCAGCAGCTTAGGGGCAGGCGGAGATACGCAGTATTTT
cdr3_aa: CASSLGAGGDTQYF

j_call: TRBJ2-5
clone_size: -
d_call: -
v_call: TRBV6-5
cdr3_nt: TGTGCCAGCAGTTACGGGTCAGTCCAAGAGACCCAGTACTTC
cdr3_aa: CASSYGSVQETQYF